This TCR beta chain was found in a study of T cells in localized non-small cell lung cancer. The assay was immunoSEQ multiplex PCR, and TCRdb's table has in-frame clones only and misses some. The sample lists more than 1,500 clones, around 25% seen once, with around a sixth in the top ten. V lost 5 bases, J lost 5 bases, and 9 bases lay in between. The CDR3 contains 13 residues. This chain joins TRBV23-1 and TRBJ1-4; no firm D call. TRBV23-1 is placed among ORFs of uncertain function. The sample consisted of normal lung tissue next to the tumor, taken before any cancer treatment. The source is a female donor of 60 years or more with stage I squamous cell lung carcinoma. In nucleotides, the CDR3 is TGCGCCAGCAGTAAGGGCACCAATGAAAAACTGTTTTTT. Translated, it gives CASSKGTNEKLFF.